A selection of T cell receptor beta chains follows, all from one sample in a study of T-cell reconstitution after alpha-beta-depleted transplantation in children. TCRdb re-called the PCR reads through MiXCR, storing one row per CDR3 protein. The repertoire includes approximately 240,000 distinct CDR3 sequences, roughly a tenth of them detected once, and 5% to 5.5% sits in the top ten. Sequencing was performed on PBMCs from the stem cell graft donor, taken from the stem cell graft. Receptors were obtained from a human donor who donated a stem cell graft to a child with SCID. Both conserved end residues are part of each CDR3. The D gene is left open where the match is weak. Clone size is given for some rows only: seen once, a few or many times, or a class if the clone is expanded.

d_call clone_size j_call v_call cdr3_nt cdr3_aa
TRBD1 many TRBJ2-5 TRBV20-1 TGCAGTGCTAGGACCGCAGCGACAGGGTATGCGGAGACCCAGTACTTC CSARTAATGYAETQYF
TRBD1 NA TRBJ1-2 TRBV6-5 TGTGCCAGCAGTTCTCGGACAGGATCAGTAGTCTATGGCTACACCTTC CASSSRTGSVVYGYTF
NA many TRBJ2-2 TRBV29-1 TGCAGCGTTTCAGAGTATACGAACACCGGGGAGCTGTTTTTT CSVSEYTNTGELFF
TRBD1 many TRBJ1-1 TRBV6-5 TGTGCCAGCAGTTACCACGGACAGGGGAACACTGAAGCTTTCTTT CASSYHGQGNTEAFF
TRBD2 NA TRBJ2-1 TRBV19 TGTGCCAGTAGTCCCAGCGGGGGGCCCAATGAGCAGTTCTTC CASSPSGGPNEQFF
TRBD2 few TRBJ2-7 TRBV4-3 TGCGCCAGCAGCCAAGCTAGCGGGAGCTTCCCCAAACGGTACTTC CASSQASGSFPKRYF
TRBD2 many TRBJ2-1 TRBV5-1 TGCGCCAGCAGCTTGTTGACTAGCGGGGGGAATGAGCAGTTCTTC CASSLLTSGGNEQFF
NA many TRBJ2-1 TRBV18 TGTGCCAGCTCACCCCTAAGGGGGGACTCGAATGAGCAGTTCTTC CASSPLRGDSNEQFF
TRBD1 many TRBJ2-7 TRBV5-1 TGCGCCAGCGCCCGCTACACAGGGGCAGCCTCCTACGAGCAGTACTTC CASARYTGAASYEQYF
TRBD2 few TRBJ2-7 TRBV20-1 TGCAGTGCTTCACTAGCGGGGGTTTCCTACGAGCAGTACTTC CSASLAGVSYEQYF
NA NA TRBJ2-4 TRBV3-1 TGTGCCAGCAGCCCCACGGGGTGGGGGACTGACGGCAAAAACATTCAGTACTTC CASSPTGWGTDGKNIQYF
NA NA TRBJ1-3 TRBV7-9 TGTGCCAGCAGCTTAGATCGGAGGATCTCTGGAAACACCATATATTTT CASSLDRRISGNTIYF
NA many TRBJ1-1 TRBV6-5 TGTGCCAGCAGTTTGTACGATAGGAACACTGAAGCTTTCTTT CASSLYDRNTEAFF
NA many TRBJ1-2 TRBV11-2 TGTGCCAGCAGCTTAGGATTCGGACGTGATGGCTACACCTTC CASSLGFGRDGYTF
TRBD1 NA TRBJ2-2 TRBV5-4 TGTGCCAGCAGCTTCACAGGGGTAGGCGGGGAGCTGTTTTTT CASSFTGVGGELFF
NA NA TRBJ1-2 TRBV4-2 TGTGCCAGCAGCCCCCGGGGTGATGGGTACTATGGCTACACCTTC CASSPRGDGYYGYTF
NA many TRBJ2-7 TRBV6-5 TGTGCCAGCAAAGTTCCTAAGGGGGGCGAGCAGTACTTC CASKVPKGGEQYF
NA many TRBJ2-3 TRBV20-1 TGCAGTGCGGATGTAGCGGAGGACACAGATACGCAGTATTTT CSADVAEDTDTQYF